This TCR beta chain was documented in a study of T cell responses to AZD1222 COVID-19 vaccine. Study results and caveats: Clonal diversity was possibly underestimated, and white British individuals and females predominated among donors. Epitopes outside B.1.351 and B.1.1.7 mutated regions reportedly drew nearly half of spike TCRs. Repertoires were obtained solely post-peak T cell response.

The CDR3 loop spans 17 amino acids. Germline V gives CDR1 SGDLS, CDR2 YYNGEE. The V segment lost 4 bases and the J segment 0 bases; nucleotides outside the gene matches: 12. Only in-frame clones appear in the TCRdb table, and some are missing; sequencing was by immunoSEQ multiplex PCR. The sample lists 70,000 to 95,000 clones; about nine tenths were seen once. In regard to this clone: Its antigen remains unidentified.

The sequenced sample was peripheral blood, obtained 28 days after the second AZD1222 dose. The TCR originated in an adult who received the AZD1222 COVID-19 vaccine. The V and J genes are TRBV9 and TRBJ1-2; 7 bases map to TRBD1. CDR3 sequence reads: CASSLTLGGATNYGYTF. The CDR3, as DNA: TGTGCCAGCAGCCTAACCTTAGGGGGCGCGACTAACTATGGCTACACCTTC. The whole variable domain, filled in from reference TRBV9 and TRBJ1-2, reads DSGVTQTPKHLITATGQRVTLRCSPRSGDLSVYWYQQSLDQGLQFLIQYYNGEERAKGNILERFSAQQFPDLHSELNLSSLELGDSALYFCASSLTLGGATNYGYTFGSGTRLTVV.